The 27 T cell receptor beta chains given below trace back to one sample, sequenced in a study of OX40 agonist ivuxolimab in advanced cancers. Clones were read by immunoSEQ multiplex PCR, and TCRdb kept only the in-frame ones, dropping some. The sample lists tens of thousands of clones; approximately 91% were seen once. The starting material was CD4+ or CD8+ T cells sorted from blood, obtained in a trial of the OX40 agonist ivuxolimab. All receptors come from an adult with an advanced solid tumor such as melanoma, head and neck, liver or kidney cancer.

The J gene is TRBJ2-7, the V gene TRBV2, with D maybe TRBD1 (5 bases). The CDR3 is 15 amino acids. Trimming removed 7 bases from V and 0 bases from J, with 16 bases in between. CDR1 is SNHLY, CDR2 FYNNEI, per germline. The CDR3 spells CASTLDSWASYEQYF. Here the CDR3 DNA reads TGTGCCAGCACCCTAGACAGTTGGGCCTCCTACGAGCAGTACTTC.

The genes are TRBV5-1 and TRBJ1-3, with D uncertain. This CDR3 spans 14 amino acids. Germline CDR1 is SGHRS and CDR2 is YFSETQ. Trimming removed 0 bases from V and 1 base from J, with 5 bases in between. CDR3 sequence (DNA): TGCGCCAGCAGCTTGGAAGGGTCTGGAAACACCATATATTTT. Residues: CASSLEGSGNTIYF.

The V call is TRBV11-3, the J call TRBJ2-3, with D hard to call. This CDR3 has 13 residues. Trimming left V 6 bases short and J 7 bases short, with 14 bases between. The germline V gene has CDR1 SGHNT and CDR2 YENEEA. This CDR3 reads CASSFGSSYTQYF. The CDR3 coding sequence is TGTGCCAGCAGTTTCGGCTCCAGTTATACGCAGTATTTT. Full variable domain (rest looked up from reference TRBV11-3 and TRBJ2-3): EAGVVQSPRYKIIEKKQPVAFWCNPISGHNTLYWYLQNLGQGPELLIRYENEEAVDDSQLPKDRFSAERLKGVDSTLKIQPAELGDSAVYLCASSFGSSYTQYFGPGTRLTVL.

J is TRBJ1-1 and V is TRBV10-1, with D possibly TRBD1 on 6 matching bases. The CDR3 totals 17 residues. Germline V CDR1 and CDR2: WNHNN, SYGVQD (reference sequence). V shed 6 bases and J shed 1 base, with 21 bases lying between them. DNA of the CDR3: TGCGCCAGCAGGGGGGCAGGGTGCTTTTATCAGAACACTGAAGCTTTCTTT. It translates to CASRGAGCFYQNTEAFF.

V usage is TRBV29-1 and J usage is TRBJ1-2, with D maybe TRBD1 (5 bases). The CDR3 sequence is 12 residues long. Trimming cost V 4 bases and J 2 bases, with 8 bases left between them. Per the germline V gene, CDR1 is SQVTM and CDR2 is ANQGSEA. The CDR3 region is CSVVRDNYGYTF. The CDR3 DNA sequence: TGCAGCGTTGTCCGGGACAACTATGGCTACACCTTC.

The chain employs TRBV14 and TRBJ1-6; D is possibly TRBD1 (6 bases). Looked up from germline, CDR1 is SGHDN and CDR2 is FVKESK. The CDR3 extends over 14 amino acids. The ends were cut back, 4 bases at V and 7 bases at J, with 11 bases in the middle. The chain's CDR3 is CASSPRGGNSPLHF. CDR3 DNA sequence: TGTGCCAGCAGCCCCAGGGGTGGGAATTCACCCCTCCACTTT.

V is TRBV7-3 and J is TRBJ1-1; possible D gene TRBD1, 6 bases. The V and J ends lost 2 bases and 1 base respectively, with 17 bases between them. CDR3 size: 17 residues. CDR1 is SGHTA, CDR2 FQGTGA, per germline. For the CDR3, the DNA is TGTGCCAGCAGCTTAGAACAGGGTTCGAGAAGGAACACTGAAGCTTTCTTT. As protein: CASSLEQGSRRNTEAFF.

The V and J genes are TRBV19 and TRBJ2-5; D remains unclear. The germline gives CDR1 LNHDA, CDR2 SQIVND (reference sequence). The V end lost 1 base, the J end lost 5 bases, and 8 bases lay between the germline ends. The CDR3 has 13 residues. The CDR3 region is CASSIARRETQYF. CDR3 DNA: TGTGCCAGTAGTATAGCCCGCAGGGAGACCCAGTACTTC.

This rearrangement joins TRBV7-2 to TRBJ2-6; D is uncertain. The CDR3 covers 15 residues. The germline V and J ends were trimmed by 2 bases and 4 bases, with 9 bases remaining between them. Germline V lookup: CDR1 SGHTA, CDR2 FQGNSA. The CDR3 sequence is CASSLTRWGANVLTF. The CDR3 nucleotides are TGTGCCAGCAGCTTAACGAGGTGGGGGGCCAACGTCCTGACTTTC.

As DNA, the CDR3 is TGTGCCAGCGGGGGGGTACTGCGTTCGAGCACAGATACGCAGTATTTT. Its translation is CASGGVLRSSTDTQYF. The J gene is TRBJ2-3, the V gene TRBV7-9, with TRBD2 matching 7 bases. The junction had 11 bases not matched to a gene; V was cut back by 8 bases and J by 0 bases. The V gene's germline CDR1 is SEHNR and CDR2 FQNEAQ (reference sequence). The CDR3 loop spans 16 amino acids. The full variable domain, in which reference TRBV7-9 and TRBJ2-3 provide the parts outside the CDR3, is DTGVSQNPRHKITKRGQNVTFRCDPISEHNRLYWYRQTLGQGPEFLTYFQNEAQLEKSRLLSDRFSAERPKGSFSTLEIQRTEQGDSAMYLCASGGVLRSSTDTQYFGPGTRLTVL.

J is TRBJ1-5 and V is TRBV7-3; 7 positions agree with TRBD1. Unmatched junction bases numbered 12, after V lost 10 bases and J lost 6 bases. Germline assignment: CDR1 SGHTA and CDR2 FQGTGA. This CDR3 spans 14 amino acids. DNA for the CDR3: TGTGCCACCAGTGCAAGGGGGCCCGTTCAGCCCCAGCATTTT. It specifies CATSARGPVQPQHF.

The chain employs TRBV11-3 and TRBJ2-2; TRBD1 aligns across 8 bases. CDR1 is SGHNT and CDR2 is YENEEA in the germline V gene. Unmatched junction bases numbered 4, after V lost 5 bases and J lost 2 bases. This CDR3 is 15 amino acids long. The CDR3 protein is CASSTGQGNTGELFF. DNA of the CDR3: TGTGCCAGCAGCACAGGACAGGGTAACACCGGGGAGCTGTTTTTT.

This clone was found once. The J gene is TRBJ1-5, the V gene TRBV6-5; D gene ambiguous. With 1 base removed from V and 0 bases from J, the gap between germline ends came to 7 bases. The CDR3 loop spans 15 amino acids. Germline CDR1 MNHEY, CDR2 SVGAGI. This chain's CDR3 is CASSYFQDSNQPQHF. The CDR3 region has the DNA TGTGCCAGCAGTTACTTCCAGGATAGCAATCAGCCCCAGCATTTT.

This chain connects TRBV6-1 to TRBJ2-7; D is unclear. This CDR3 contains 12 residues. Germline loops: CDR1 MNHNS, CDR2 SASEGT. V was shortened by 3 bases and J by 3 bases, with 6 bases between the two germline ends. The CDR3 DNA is TGTGCCAGCAGTGAGGCAAACTACGAGCAGTACTTC. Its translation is CASSEANYEQYF.

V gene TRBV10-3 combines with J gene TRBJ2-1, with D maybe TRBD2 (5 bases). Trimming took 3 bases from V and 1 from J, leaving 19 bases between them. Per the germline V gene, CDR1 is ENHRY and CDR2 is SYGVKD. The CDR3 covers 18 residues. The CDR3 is CAISDGGGLAGSYNEQFF. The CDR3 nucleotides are TGTGCCATCAGTGATGGTGGTGGGCTAGCTGGATCCTACAATGAGCAGTTCTTC.

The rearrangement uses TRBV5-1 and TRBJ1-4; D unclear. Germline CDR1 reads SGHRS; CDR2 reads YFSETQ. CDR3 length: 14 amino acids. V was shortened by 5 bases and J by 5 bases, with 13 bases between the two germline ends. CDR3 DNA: TGCGCCAGCAGGCCCGCGGGCGTCAATGAAAAACTGTTTTTT. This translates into CASRPAGVNEKLFF.

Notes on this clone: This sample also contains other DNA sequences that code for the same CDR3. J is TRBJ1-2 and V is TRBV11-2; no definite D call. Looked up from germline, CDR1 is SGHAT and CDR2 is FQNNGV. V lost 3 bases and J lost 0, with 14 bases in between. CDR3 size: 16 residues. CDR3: CASSLDHTGANYGYTF. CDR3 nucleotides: TGTGCCAGCAGCTTGGATCACACCGGAGCTAACTATGGCTACACCTTC.

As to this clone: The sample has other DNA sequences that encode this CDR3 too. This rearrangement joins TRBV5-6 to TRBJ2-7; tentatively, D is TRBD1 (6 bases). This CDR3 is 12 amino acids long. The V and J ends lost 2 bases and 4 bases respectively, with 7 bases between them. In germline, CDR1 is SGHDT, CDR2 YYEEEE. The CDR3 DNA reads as TGTGCCAGCAGCTTACAGGGTTACGAGCAGTACTTC. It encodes CASSLQGYEQYF.

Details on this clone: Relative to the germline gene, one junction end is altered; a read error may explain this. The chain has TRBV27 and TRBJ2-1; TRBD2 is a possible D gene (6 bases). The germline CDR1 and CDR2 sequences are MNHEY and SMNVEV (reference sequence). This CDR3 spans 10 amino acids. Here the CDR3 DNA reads TGTGCCAGTACGACCGACCAGCGGGTCTTC. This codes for CASTTDQRVF.

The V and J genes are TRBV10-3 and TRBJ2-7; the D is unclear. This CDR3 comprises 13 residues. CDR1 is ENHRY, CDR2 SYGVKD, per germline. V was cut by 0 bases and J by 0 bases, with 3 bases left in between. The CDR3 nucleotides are TGTGCCATCAGTGAGTCTCGCTCCTACGAGCAGTACTTC. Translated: CAISESRSYEQYF.

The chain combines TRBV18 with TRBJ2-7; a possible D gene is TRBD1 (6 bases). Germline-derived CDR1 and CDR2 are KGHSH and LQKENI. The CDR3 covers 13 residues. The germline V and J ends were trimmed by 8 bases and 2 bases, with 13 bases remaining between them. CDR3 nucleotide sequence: TGTGCCAGCCTGCAGGGGCCTACCTACGAGCAGTACTTC. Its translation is CASLQGPTYEQYF.

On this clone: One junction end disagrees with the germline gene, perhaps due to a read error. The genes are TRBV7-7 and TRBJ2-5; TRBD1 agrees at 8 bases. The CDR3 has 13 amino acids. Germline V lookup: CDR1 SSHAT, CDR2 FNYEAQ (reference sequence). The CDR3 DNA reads TGTGCTAGCAGCACTACAGGGGGGGAGACCCAGTACTTC. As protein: CASSTTGGETQYF. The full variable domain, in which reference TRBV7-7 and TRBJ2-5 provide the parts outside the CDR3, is GAGVSQSPRYKVTKRGQDVTLRCDPISSHATLYWYQQALGQGPEFLTYFNYEAQPDKSGLPSDRFSAERPEGSISTLTIQRTEQRDSAMYRCASSTTGGETQYFGPGTRLLVL.

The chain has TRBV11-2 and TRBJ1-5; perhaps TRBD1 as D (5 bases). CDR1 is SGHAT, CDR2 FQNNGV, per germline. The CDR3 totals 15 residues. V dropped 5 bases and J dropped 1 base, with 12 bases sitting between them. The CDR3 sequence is CASSVGPTSNQPQHF. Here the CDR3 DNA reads TGTGCCAGCAGCGTGGGACCTACAAGCAATCAGCCCCAGCATTTT.

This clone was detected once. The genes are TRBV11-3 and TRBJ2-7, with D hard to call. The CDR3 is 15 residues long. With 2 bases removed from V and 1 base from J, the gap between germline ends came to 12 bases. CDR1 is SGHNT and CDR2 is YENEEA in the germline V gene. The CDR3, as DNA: TGTGCCAGCAGCTTAAAGCCGACAAGTTCCTACGAGCAGTACTTC. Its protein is CASSLKPTSSYEQYF.

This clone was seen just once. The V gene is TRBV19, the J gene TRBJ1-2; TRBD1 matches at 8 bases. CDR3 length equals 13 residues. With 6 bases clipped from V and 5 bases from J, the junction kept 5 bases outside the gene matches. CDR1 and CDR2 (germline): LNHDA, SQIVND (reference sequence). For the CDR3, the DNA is TGTGCCAGTAGCGAGGACAGGGTTTATGGCTACACCTTC. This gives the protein CASSEDRVYGYTF.

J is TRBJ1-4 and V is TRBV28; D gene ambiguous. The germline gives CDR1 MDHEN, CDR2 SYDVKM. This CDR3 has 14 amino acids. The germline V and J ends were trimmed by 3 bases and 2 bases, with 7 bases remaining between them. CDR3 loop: CASSLGGTNEKLFF. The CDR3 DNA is TGTGCCAGCAGTTTGGGCGGGACTAATGAAAAACTGTTTTTT.

The CDR3 sequence: CASSGYHSTYEQYF. For the CDR3, the DNA is TGTGCCAGCAGTGGCTATCACAGTACCTACGAGCAGTACTTC. The chain links TRBV28 to TRBJ2-7; D not certain. The CDR3 is 14 residues long. The V end was cut by 5 bases, the J end by 2 bases, with 13 bases between. Germline loops: CDR1 MDHEN, CDR2 SYDVKM.